A single T cell receptor (beta chain) is shown here with its context. Its antigen is currently unknown. The data are from a study of cytomegalovirus exposure and HLA in healthy donors. Overall study results and limits: That first-cohort TCR clusters tended to co-occur in the 95 to 150 validation repertoires was found in a later analysis. Most TCRs appeared rarely, but some public TCRs recurred in many donors.

The length of the CDR3 is 12 residues. Germline V gene sequence: CDR1 SQVTM, CDR2 ANQGSEA. V was pared by 3 bases and J by 6 bases, with 9 bases between. Profiled with immunoSEQ multiplex PCR; TCRdb holds only in-frame clones, not every one. The sample contains about 160,000 clones, approximately 89% of which appear only once. The TCR was taken from a man between 18 and 29 years old in good health and CMV-seropositive. This chain uses TRBV29-1 with TRBJ2-1; tentatively, D is TRBD1 (6 bases). The source material was PBMCs. The chain's CDR3 is CSVELGANEQFF. The CDR3 nucleotides read TGCAGCGTTGAGCTGGGGGCCAATGAGCAGTTCTTC.